This TCR beta chain was recovered during a study of T cell responses to AZD1222 COVID-19 vaccine. This CDR3 is 14 amino acids long. Germline V gene data show CDR1 as SGHNT and CDR2 as YYREEE (reference sequence). Profiling relied on immunoSEQ multiplex PCR, and the TCRdb table lists in-frame clones only, not all of them. The table shows about 140,000 clones, with more than 70% occurring only once. To note about this clone: An end of the junction differs from the germline gene, which may be a read error.

The receptor comes from an adult who received the AZD1222 COVID-19 vaccine. This sequence joins TRBV5-4 and TRBJ1-3; 8 nucleotides line up with TRBD1. The input for sequencing was peripheral blood, taken 28 days after the second AZD1222 dose. CDR3 DNA sequence: TGTGCCAGCAGACGGACAGGGTCTGAAAACACCATATATTTT. It codes for CASRRTGSENTIYF. Based on the CDR3 plus reference TRBV5-4 and TRBJ1-3, the full variable domain is ETGVTQSPTHLIKTRGQQVTLRCSSQSGHNTVSWYQQALGQGPQFIFQYYREEENGRGNFPPRFSGLQFPNYSSELNVNALELDDSALYLCASRRTGSENTIYFGEGSWLTVV.